The clone carrying this T cell receptor beta chain was counted between two and nine times. Its antigen is not known. Time point here: newly diagnosed GD, antithyroid drugs for less than 3 months. Following extraction of RNA from PBMCs, that RNA was used to make the TCR library. V lost 1 base and J lost 2, with 12 bases in between. Germline-derived CDR1 and CDR2 are SGHVS and FQNEAQ. The CDR3 has 15 amino acids. The data originate from a study of regulatory T cells in long-lasting Graves disease. Overall study results and limits: Whereas 950 to 1,000 public clonotypes were shared by new patients, persistent patients shared more, at some 3,000. Favoring TRBV28, TRBJ1-2 and TRBJ2-5 was a feature seen in persistent disease.

Arm-PCR of CDR3 regions and iRepertoire HTBI primers were the basis on which TCR beta libraries were built. TCRdb fed the multiplex PCR reads into MiXCR, producing one record per CDR3 protein. The table includes 350,000 to 500,000 distinct CDR3 sequences, 16% detected once. These data were likewise used in another study, on T cells in Graves' hyperthyroidism and ophthalmopathy. That investigation notes: Lactation, pregnancy, other autoimmune disease or uncontrolled infection led to exclusion of patients. Before onset, by a median of approximately 6.8 months, the model predicted ophthalmopathy.

V is TRBV7-8 and J is TRBJ2-7; D may be TRBD2 (6 bases). The TCR comes from a woman aged 25 to 39 with Graves disease. This sample comprised peripheral blood mononuclear cells (PBMCs), obtained at new diagnosis, from a patient treated with antithyroid drugs. DNA of the CDR3: TGTGCCAGCAGCTTAGGACAGCGGGCTCCCTACGAGCAGTACTTC. Translated, it gives CASSLGQRAPYEQYF.